Detailed here is one T cell receptor beta chain. Its target is not known. This sample stems from a study of shared clonotypes between healthy human individuals. Study background: Sampling drew on donors who were a couple of women and a few men aged 18 to 49.

Germline CDR1 is MDHEN and CDR2 is SYDVKM. This CDR3 contains 18 residues. The J segment lost 1 base and the V segment lost 6 bases, leaving 17 bases of the junction unmatched. Per the study methods: Filtering differed because ImmunoSEQ produced junction-only sequences that carried no quality scores. Libraries were prepared by immunoSEQ multiplex PCR; TCRdb keeps only in-frame clonotypes and omits some of them. For V, J and clone size, that table is used; D and trimming come from the DNA. Here the sample spans under 1,100,000 clones, about four fifths being singletons. Findings and limits, study-wide: The study's rarefaction showed incomplete sorted-subset sequencing despite large depth. On the whole, naive subsets had larger estimated richness than memory subsets had.

This TCR came from a man between 18 and 29 years old in good health. Some clones in this sample may be carry-over from other donors' samples. Source material: memory CD4+ T cells from PBMCs. Subset described: CD45RA-negative fraction. The chain has TRBV28 and TRBJ1-2; TRBD1 aligns across 7 bases. The CDR3: CASSTPFRLRGDNYGYTF. The CDR3 region has the DNA TGTGCCAGCAGCACTCCTTTTCGACTCAGGGGGGATAACTATGGCTACACCTTC.